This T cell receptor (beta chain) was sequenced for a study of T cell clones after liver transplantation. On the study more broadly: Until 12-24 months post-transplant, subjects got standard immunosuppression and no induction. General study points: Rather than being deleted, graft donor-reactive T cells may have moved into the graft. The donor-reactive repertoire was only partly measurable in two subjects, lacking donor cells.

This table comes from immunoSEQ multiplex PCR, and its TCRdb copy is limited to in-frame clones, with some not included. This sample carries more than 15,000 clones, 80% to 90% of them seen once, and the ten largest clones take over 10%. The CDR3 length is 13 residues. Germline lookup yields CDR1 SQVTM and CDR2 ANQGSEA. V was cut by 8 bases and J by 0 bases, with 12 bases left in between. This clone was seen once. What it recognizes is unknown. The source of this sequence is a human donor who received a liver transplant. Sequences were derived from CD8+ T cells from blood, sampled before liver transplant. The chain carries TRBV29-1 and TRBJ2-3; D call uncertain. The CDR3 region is CSYPQFSTDTQYF. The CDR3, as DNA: TGCAGCTACCCCCAGTTTAGCACAGATACGCAGTATTTT.